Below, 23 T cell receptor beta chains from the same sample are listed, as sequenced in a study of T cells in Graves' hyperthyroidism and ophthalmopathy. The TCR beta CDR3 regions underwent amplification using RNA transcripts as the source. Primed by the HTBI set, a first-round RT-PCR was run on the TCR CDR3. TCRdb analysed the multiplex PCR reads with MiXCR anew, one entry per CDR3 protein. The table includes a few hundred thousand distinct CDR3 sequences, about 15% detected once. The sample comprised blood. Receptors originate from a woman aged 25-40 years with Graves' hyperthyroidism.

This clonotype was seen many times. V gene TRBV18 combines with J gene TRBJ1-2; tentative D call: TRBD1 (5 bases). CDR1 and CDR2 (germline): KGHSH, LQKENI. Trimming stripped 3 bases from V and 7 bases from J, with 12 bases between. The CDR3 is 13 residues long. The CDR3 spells CASSPGTRSGYTF. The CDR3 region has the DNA TGTGCCAGCTCACCCGGGACCCGTTCTGGCTACACCTTC. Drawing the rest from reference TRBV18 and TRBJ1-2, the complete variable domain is NAGVMQNPRHLVRRRGQEARLRCSPMKGHSHVYWYRQLPEEGLKFMVYLQKENIIDESGMPKERFSAEFPKEGPSILRIQQVVRGDSAAYFCASSPGTRSGYTFGSGTRLTVV.

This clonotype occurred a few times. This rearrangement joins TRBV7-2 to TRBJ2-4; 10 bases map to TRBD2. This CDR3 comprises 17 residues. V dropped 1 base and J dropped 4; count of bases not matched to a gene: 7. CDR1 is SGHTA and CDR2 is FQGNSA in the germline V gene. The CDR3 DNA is TGTGCCAGCAGCTTAGTGCCAGCGGGAGGGCCAAAAAACATTCAGTACTTC. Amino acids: CASSLVPAGGPKNIQYF.

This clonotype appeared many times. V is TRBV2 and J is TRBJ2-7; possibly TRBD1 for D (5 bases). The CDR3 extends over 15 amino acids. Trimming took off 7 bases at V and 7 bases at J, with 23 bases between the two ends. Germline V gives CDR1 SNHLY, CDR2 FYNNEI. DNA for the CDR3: TGTGCCAGCAAGTTACGTGTAGGGGCCTGGCGGGAGCAGTACTTC. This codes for CASKLRVGAWREQYF.

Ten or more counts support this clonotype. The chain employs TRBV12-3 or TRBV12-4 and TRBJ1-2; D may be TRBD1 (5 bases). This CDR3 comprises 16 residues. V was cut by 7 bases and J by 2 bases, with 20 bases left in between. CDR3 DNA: TGTGCCAGCACCCTGGGGCGGACAAGCTACAACTATGGCTACACCTTC. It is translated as CASTLGRTSYNYGYTF.

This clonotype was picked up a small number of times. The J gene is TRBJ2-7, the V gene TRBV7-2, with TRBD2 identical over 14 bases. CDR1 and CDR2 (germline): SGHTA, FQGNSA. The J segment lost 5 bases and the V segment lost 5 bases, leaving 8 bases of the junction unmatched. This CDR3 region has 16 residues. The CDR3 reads CASSQGTSGRIHEQYF. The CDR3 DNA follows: TGTGCCAGCAGCCAAGGGACTAGCGGGAGAATCCACGAGCAGTACTTC. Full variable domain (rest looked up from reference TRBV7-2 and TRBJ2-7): GAGVSQSPSNKVTEKGKDVELRCDPISGHTALYWYRQSLGQGLEFLIYFQGNSAPDKSGLPSDRFSAERTGGSVSTLTIQRTQQEDSAVYLCASSQGTSGRIHEQYFGPGTRLTVT.

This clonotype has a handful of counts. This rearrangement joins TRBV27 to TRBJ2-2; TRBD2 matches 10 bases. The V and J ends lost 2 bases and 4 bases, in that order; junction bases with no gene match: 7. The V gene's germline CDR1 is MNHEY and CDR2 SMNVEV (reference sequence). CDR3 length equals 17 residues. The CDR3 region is CASSLLAGVRRTGELFF. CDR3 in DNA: TGTGCCAGCAGTTTACTAGCGGGAGTCCGGCGCACCGGGGAGCTGTTTTTT.

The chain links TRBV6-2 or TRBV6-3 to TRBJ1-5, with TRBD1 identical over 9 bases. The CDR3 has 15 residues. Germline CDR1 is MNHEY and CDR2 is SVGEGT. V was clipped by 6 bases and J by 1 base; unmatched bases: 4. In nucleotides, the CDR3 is TGTGCCAGCAGACAGGGGGCCCAGAGCAATCAGCCCCAGCATTTT. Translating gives CASRQGAQSNQPQHF.

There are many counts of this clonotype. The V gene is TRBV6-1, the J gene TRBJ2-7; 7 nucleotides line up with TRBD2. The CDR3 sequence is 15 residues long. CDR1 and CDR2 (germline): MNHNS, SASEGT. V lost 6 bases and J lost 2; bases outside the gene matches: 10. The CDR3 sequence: CASSARGEVPYEQYF. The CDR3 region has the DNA TGTGCCAGCAGCGCTCGGGGGGAAGTTCCCTACGAGCAGTACTTC.

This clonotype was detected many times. The CDR3, as DNA: TGTGCCAGCAGCCTCCTCGGGACGACCCAAGAGACCCAGTACTTC. The encoded protein is CASSLLGTTQETQYF. The chain joins TRBV5-5 to TRBJ2-5; D might be TRBD1 or TRBD2, each matching 5 bases. Germline lookup yields CDR1 SGHKS and CDR2 YYEKEE (reference sequence). V dropped 4 bases and J dropped 1 base, with 14 bases sitting between them. This CDR3 comprises 15 residues.

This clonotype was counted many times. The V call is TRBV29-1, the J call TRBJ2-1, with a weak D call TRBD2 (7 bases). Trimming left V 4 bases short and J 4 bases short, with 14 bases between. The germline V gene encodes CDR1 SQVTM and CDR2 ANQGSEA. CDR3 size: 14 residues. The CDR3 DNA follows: TGCAGCGTTGGGGGGGGGGCGAGATACAATGAGCAGTTCTTC. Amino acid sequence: CSVGGGARYNEQFF.

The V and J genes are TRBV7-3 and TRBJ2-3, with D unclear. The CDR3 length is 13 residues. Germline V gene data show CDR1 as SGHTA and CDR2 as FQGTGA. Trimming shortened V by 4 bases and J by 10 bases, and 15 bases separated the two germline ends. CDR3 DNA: TGTGCCAGCAGCTCCAATGGACGGGCGGCGCAGTATTTT. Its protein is CASSSNGRAAQYF.

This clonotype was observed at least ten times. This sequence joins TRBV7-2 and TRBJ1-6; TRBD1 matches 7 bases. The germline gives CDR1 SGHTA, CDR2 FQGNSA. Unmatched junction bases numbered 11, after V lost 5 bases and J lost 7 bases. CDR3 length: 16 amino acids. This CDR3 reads CASSLTGGTENSPLHF. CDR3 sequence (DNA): TGTGCCAGCAGCCTAACTGGGGGGACAGAAAATTCACCCCTCCACTTT. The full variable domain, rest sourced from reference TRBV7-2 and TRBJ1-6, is GAGVSQSPSNKVTEKGKDVELRCDPISGHTALYWYRQSLGQGLEFLIYFQGNSAPDKSGLPSDRFSAERTGGSVSTLTIQRTQQEDSAVYLCASSLTGGTENSPLHFGNGTRLTVT.

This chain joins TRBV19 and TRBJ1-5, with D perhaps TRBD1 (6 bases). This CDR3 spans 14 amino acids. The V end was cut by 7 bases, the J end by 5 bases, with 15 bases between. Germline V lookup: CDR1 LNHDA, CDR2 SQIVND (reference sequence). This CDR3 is CASNPGGGYQPQHF. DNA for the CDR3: TGTGCCAGTAATCCCGGGGGCGGGTATCAGCCCCAGCATTTT. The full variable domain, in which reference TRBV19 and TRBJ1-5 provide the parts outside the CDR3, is DGGITQSPKYLFRKEGQNVTLSCEQNLNHDAMYWYRQDPGQGLRLIYYSQIVNDFQKGDIAEGYSVSREKKESFPLTVTSAQKNPTAFYLCASNPGGGYQPQHFGDGTRLSIL.

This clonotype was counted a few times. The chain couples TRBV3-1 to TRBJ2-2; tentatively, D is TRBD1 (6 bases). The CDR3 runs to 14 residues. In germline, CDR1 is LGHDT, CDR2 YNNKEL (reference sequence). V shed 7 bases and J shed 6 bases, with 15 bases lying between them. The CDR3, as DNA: TGTGCCAGCACACGACAGGAAGGGTCCGGGGAGCTGTTTTTT. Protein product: CASTRQEGSGELFF.

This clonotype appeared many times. The CDR3 here is CSAREREGAGTEAFF. In DNA form, the CDR3 reads TGCAGTGCTAGAGAACGGGAGGGGGCAGGCACTGAAGCTTTCTTT. The chain is built from TRBV20-1 and TRBJ1-1; 7 bases line up with TRBD1. The CDR3 loop spans 15 amino acids. V gave up 0 bases and J gave up 4 bases; unmatched junction bases: 8. Germline values: CDR1 DFQATT, CDR2 SNEGSKA (reference sequence).

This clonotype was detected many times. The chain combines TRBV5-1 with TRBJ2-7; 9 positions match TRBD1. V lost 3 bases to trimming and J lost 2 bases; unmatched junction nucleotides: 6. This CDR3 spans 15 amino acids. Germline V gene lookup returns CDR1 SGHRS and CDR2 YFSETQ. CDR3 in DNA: TGCGCCAGCAGCTACTCGACAGGGGGAACCTACGAGCAGTACTTC. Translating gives CASSYSTGGTYEQYF.

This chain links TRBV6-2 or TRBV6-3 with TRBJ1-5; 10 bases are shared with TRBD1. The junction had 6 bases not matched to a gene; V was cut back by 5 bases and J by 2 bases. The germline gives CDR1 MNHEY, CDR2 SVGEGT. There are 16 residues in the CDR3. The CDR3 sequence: CASSHRDRGGNQPQHF. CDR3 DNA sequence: TGTGCCAGCAGTCACCGGGACAGGGGTGGCAATCAGCCCCAGCATTTT.

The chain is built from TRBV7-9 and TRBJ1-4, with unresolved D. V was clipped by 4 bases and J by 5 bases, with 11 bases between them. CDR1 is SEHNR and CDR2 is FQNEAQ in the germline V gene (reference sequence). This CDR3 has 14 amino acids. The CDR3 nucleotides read TGTGCCAGCAGCTCGGGCAGGACGAATGAAAAACTGTTTTTT. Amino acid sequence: CASSSGRTNEKLFF.

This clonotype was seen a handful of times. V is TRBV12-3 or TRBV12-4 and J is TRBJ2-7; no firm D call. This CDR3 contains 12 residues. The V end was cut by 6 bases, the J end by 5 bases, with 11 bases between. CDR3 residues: CASSIWGNEQYF. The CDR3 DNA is TGTGCCAGCAGCATATGGGGAAACGAGCAGTACTTC.

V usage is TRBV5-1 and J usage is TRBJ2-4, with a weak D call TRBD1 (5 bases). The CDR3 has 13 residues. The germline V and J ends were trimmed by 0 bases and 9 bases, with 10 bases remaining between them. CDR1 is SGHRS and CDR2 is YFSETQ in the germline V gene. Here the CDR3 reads CASSLEQASIQYF. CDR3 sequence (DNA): TGCGCCAGCAGCTTGGAACAGGCGAGCATTCAGTACTTC.

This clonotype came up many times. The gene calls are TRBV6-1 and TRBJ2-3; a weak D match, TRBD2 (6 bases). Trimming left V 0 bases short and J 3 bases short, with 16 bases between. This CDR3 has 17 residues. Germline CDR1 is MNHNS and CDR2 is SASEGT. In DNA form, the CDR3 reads TGTGCCAGCAGTGAAGCGTTGGCGGGATGGGGTACAGATACGCAGTATTTT. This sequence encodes CASSEALAGWGTDTQYF.

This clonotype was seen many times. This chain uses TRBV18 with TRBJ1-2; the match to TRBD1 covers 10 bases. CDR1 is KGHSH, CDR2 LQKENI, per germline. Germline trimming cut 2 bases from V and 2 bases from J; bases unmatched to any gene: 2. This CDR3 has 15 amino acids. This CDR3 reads CASSPTDRGNYGYTF. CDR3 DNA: TGTGCCAGCTCACCAACGGACAGGGGGAACTATGGCTACACCTTC.

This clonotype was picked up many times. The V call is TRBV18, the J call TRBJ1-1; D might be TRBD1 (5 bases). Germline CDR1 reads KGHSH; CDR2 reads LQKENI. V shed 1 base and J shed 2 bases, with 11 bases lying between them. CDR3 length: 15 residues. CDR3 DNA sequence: TGTGCCAGCTCACCACGAGAAGGGGCTAACACTGAAGCTTTCTTT. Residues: CASSPREGANTEAFF. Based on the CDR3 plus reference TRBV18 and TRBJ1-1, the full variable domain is NAGVMQNPRHLVRRRGQEARLRCSPMKGHSHVYWYRQLPEEGLKFMVYLQKENIIDESGMPKERFSAEFPKEGPSILRIQQVVRGDSAAYFCASSPREGANTEAFFGQGTRLTVV.